A selection of T cell receptor beta chains follows, all from one sample in a study of blood T cell repertoires in COVID-19. The repertoire was sequenced with immunoSEQ multiplex PCR; TCRdb's copy has only in-frame clones and lacks some. The data contain 300,000 or so clones, approximately 87% of them singletons. Sequenced sample: peripheral blood. These TCRs come from a woman aged 45-59 years who had recovered from COVID-19. Each CDR3 is given without its conserved first and last residue. D genes are given only for firm matches.

V gene	J gene	D gene	CDR3 protein
TRBV19	TRBJ1-1	.	ASSILAGNTEAF
TRBV5-4	TRBJ2-5	TRBD2	ASSVDLGGETQY
TRBV28	TRBJ2-1	.	ASKGGYTGADEQF
TRBV3-1/TRBV3-2	TRBJ2-5	TRBD2	ASSQSAGGVETQY
TRBV4-3	TRBJ2-5	TRBD1	ASSQDRTGMETQY
TRBV29-1	TRBJ2-1	.	SVGLFEGHLGSYNEQF
TRBV5-1	TRBJ2-3	TRBD1	ASSLNPGQGTDTQY
TRBV5-4	TRBJ2-7	TRBD1	ASSSDRGRYEQY
TRBV3-1/TRBV3-2	TRBJ2-7	TRBD1	ASSRRTGGNEQY
TRBV7-3	TRBJ2-5	TRBD1	ASSSNGQGQETQY
TRBV20-1	TRBJ1-1	.	SARRAEAF
TRBV28	TRBJ2-5	.	ASSYGGRETQY
TRBV3-1/TRBV3-2	TRBJ2-6	.	ASSPLGRGANVLT
TRBV3-1/TRBV3-2	TRBJ2-1	TRBD2	ASSQVPGGTSGGVRSYNEQF
TRBV28	TRBJ2-5	.	ASSFQGSTETQY
TRBV11-2	TRBJ1-1	TRBD1	ASSRQGGTEAF
TRBV5-8	TRBJ2-3	.	ASSSRGTSTDTQY
TRBV30	TRBJ2-1	TRBD2	AWSGGSSYNEQF
TRBV29-1	TRBJ2-7	.	SVGSGSLYEQY
TRBV28	TRBJ2-7	.	ASSSLGAREQY
TRBV27	TRBJ1-2	TRBD1	ASSLDRNYGYT
TRBV6-5	TRBJ2-7	TRBD1	ASSRDRGAYEQY
TRBV6-1	TRBJ1-1	.	ASSEASQGNTEAF
TRBV27	TRBJ2-3	.	ASSTPGLLFVNTQY
TRBV19	TRBJ2-1	.	ASSPNSGNLYNEQF
TRBV12-3/TRBV12-4	TRBJ2-1	.	ASSLGGQLGQF
TRBV27	TRBJ2-1	TRBD2	ASSLFSGSYNEQF
TRBV29-1	TRBJ2-5	TRBD1	SADRGQETQY
TRBV27	TRBJ2-7	.	ASSLRGDEQY
TRBV27	TRBJ2-1	TRBD2	ASSLWGEGYNEQF
TRBV7-9	TRBJ2-5	TRBD1	ASSVTGGETQY
TRBV27	TRBJ1-1	.	ASSQPGHRLGEAF
TRBV2	TRBJ2-7	.	AGTQGYEQY
TRBV5-4	TRBJ2-5	.	ASSQTGTPQTQY
TRBV19	TRBJ2-7	.	ASKETTYYEQY
TRBV10-1	TRBJ2-7	.	ASSENSGEQY
TRBV3-1/TRBV3-2	TRBJ1-6	.	ASSQGQDNSPLH
TRBV4-3	TRBJ2-7	.	ASSQGGRTYEQY
TRBV14	TRBJ1-1	TRBD1	ASSPTGGGTEAF
TRBV7-2	TRBJ2-1	TRBD2	ASSPRTSGSFSYNEQF
TRBV19	TRBJ1-2	TRBD1	ASTAGQFLYGYT
TRBV6-4	TRBJ2-2	.	ASSPSTNTGELF
TRBV4-2	TRBJ2-1	.	ASSQRGISVNEQF
TRBV5-6	TRBJ2-3	.	ASSLEVGGLIDTQY
TRBV6-6	TRBJ2-7	.	ASSSGRRTYEQY
TRBV9	TRBJ2-6	.	ASSVDDTRPSGANVLT
TRBV7-2	TRBJ2-7	.	ASSLSRGGYEQY
TRBV5-8	TRBJ2-5	TRBD1	ASSVGQGEWETQY
TRBV30	TRBJ2-5	TRBD1	AWSVSGTGRETQY
TRBV18	TRBJ2-3	TRBD1	ASSPSTGGDTQY
TRBV5-1	TRBJ2-7	.	ASSFTGLQDEQY
TRBV10-3	TRBJ2-3	TRBD2	AIRSTSGGVDTQY
TRBV5-5	TRBJ2-3	.	ASSLDVNREGY
TRBV9	TRBJ2-2	.	ASSVGGANTGELF